A selection of T cell receptor beta chains follows, all from one sample in a study of cytomegalovirus exposure and HLA in healthy donors. Profiling relied on immunoSEQ multiplex PCR, and the TCRdb table lists in-frame clones only, not all of them. The sample data list some 200,000 clones. The sequenced sample consisted of PBMCs. Receptors originate from a woman aged 18-29 years in good health and CMV-seropositive. Each CDR3 is given with its conserved first and last residue. Fields, in order: V gene, D gene, J gene, CDR3 DNA, CDR3 protein. A D gene is named only where the DNA matches it firmly.

TRBV2	TRBD2	TRBJ2-1	TGTGCCAGCACAAGACTAGCGGGGGGGCGGAATGAGCAGTTCTTC	CASTRLAGGRNEQFF
TRBV6-6	TRBD1	TRBJ1-2	TGTGCCAGCAAGGTCCGACAGGGATCCCATGGCTACACCTTC	CASKVRQGSHGYTF
TRBV5-1	TRBD2	TRBJ2-7	TGCGCCAGCAGCCCCGGGACTAGCGGGAACTACGAGCAGTACTTC	CASSPGTSGNYEQYF
TRBV10-3	TRBD1	TRBJ2-3	TGTGCCATCACCCGAGAGGGACAGGCCACAGATACGCAGTATTTT	CAITREGQATDTQYF
TRBV29-1	-	TRBJ2-1	TGCAGCGCCCCTGGGAGGGGGGGAGGTGACAATGAGCAGTTCTTC	CSAPGRGGGDNEQFF
TRBV27	-	TRBJ1-1	TGTGCCAGCAGGTCAGGGAACACTGAAGCTTTCTTT	CASRSGNTEAFF
TRBV5-1	-	TRBJ2-1	TGCGCCAGCAGCCCCATGGACAAAATGGATGAGCAGTTCTTC	CASSPMDKMDEQFF
TRBV11-3	TRBD1	TRBJ2-7	TGTGCCAGCAAGGAACGGGACAGTTACTACGAGCAGTACTTC	CASKERDSYYEQYF
TRBV5-1	TRBD1	TRBJ2-1	TGCGCCAGCAGCCCGCGACAGGGGGCGAATGAGCAGTTCTTC	CASSPRQGANEQFF
TRBV5-4	TRBD2	TRBJ2-7	TGTGCCAGCAGCTTTACTAGCGGGGGGTCCTACGAGCAGTACTTC	CASSFTSGGSYEQYF
TRBV7-2	-	TRBJ2-5	TGTGCCAGCAGCCGCGGACAATTGGAGACCCAGTACTTC	CASSRGQLETQYF
TRBV30	-	TRBJ2-1	TGTGCCTGGAGTGTAATCTATGAGCAGTTCTTC	CAWSVIYEQFF
TRBV7-9	-	TRBJ2-3	TGTGCCAGCAGCTTAGGCCAGGGCTCAGATACGCAGTATTTT	CASSLGQGSDTQYF
TRBV7-9	TRBD2	TRBJ2-7	TGTGCCAGCAGCTTATTTTTAGCGGGGGCGTCCTACGAGCAGTACTTC	CASSLFLAGASYEQYF
TRBV11-2	TRBD2	TRBJ2-3	TGTGCCAGCAGCTTAGGGGTAGCGGGATCTTTTAGTACGCAGTATTTT	CASSLGVAGSFSTQYF
TRBV2	TRBD1	TRBJ2-7	TGTGCCAGCAGTTTAATGACAGGGCTCTACGAGCAGTACTTC	CASSLMTGLYEQYF
TRBV5-5	-	TRBJ1-1	TGTGCCAGCAGCTTGGTTACTGCGAACACTGAAGCTTTCTTT	CASSLVTANTEAFF
TRBV7-2	-	TRBJ2-3	TGTGCCAGCAGCTTAGAGACGGGGGAGGAGGAGAGCACAGATACGCAGTATTTT	CASSLETGEEESTDTQYF
TRBV19	-	TRBJ2-4	TGTGCCAGTAGTAGGGGGCCAGGGAGTAACATTCAGTACTTC	CASSRGPGSNIQYF
TRBV9	-	TRBJ2-2	TGTGCCAGCAGCGCTAGCAATGCGAACACCGGGGAGCTGTTTTTT	CASSASNANTGELFF
TRBV9	-	TRBJ2-7	TGTGCCAGCAGCGTAGATGGGGGCCGCGAGCAGTACTTC	CASSVDGGREQYF
TRBV2	-	TRBJ2-5	TGTGCCAGCAGTGACGGACAGGTCGGGAGGACCCAGTACTTC	CASSDGQVGRTQYF
TRBV12-5	TRBD1	TRBJ1-5	TGTGCTAGTGGTTTTCTCCGACAGGGTAGCAATCAGCCCCAGCATTTT	CASGFLRQGSNQPQHF
TRBV11-2	-	TRBJ1-1	TGTGCCAGCAGCCACGGGGTGAGTGAAGCTTTCTTT	CASSHGVSEAFF
TRBV25-1	TRBD1	TRBJ2-7	TGTGCCAGCAGTGCCCCCCTAGGGACAGGGGTGTATGACGAGCAGTACTTC	CASSAPLGTGVYDEQYF
TRBV10-3	TRBD1	TRBJ1-6	TGTGCCATCGGACAGGAGGGTAATTCACCCCTCCACTTT	CAIGQEGNSPLHF
TRBV7-3	TRBD2	TRBJ2-1	TGTGCCAGCAGCTTGAGCGGGGCGAGTGAGCAGTTCTTC	CASSLSGASEQFF
TRBV12-5	TRBD1	TRBJ1-6	TGTGCTAGTGGCTCCGGGACAGGGAGAATTTTTGGGGATTCACCCCTCCACTTT	CASGSGTGRIFGDSPLHF
TRBV6-1	TRBD2	TRBJ2-1	TGTGCCAGCAGTGAGCGAGGGGCGGGAGAGGTAGATGAGCAGTTCTTC	CASSERGAGEVDEQFF
TRBV5-6	-	TRBJ2-6	TGTGCCAGCCAAACGGGACTGTCTGGGGCCAACGTCCTGACTTTC	CASQTGLSGANVLTF
TRBV5-4	-	TRBJ2-3	TGTGCCAGCAGCTTGGGGGGGGTGAGCACAGATACGCAGTATTTT	CASSLGGVSTDTQYF
TRBV15	-	TRBJ2-7	TGTGCCACCAGCAGATCCCTTAACGAGCAGTACTTC	CATSRSLNEQYF
TRBV7-3	TRBD1	TRBJ2-7	TGTGCCAGCAGCTTAGAGGGGACAGGGGTTAACGAGCAGTACTTC	CASSLEGTGVNEQYF
TRBV7-9	TRBD2	TRBJ2-3	TGTGCCAGCAGCTCAACTCGGACTAGCGAGCCCAGCGATACGCAGTATTTT	CASSSTRTSEPSDTQYF
TRBV10-3	-	TRBJ1-4	TGTGCCATCAGTGGGACGGAGGGGGAAAAACTGTTTTTT	CAISGTEGEKLFF
TRBV11-1	TRBD1	TRBJ2-1	TGTGCCAGCAGAACGCAGGGACAGGGCAATGAGCAGTTCTTC	CASRTQGQGNEQFF
TRBV5-6	-	TRBJ2-5	TGTGCCAGCAGCTCCTACGAGGAGACCCAGTACTTC	CASSSYEETQYF
TRBV11-3	TRBD2	TRBJ2-2	TGTGCCAGCAGCTTAGATCTTCCTAGCGGGGACCTGAACACCGGGGAGCTGTTTTTT	CASSLDLPSGDLNTGELFF
TRBV25-1	-	TRBJ1-5	TGTGCCAGCAGTACTCAGGGCATCAATCAGCCCCAGCATTTT	CASSTQGINQPQHF
TRBV6-4	TRBD2	TRBJ2-5	TGTGCCAGCAGTCGACTAGCGGGAGAGGAGGAGACCCAGTACTTC	CASSRLAGEEETQYF
TRBV9	-	TRBJ2-7	TGTGCCAGCAGCGTAGACGGCGGAAGCTCCTACGAGCAGTACTTC	CASSVDGGSSYEQYF